This passage covers 13 T cell receptor beta chains from one sample sequenced in a study of cytomegalovirus exposure and HLA in healthy donors. PCR primers comprised 60 Vbeta and 13 Jbeta primers. Using immunoSEQ multiplex PCR, the repertoire was profiled, and TCRdb retains in-frame clones only, with some absent. The data show approximately 200,000 clones, around three quarters seen once. Material for sequencing was PBMCs. The source is a man aged 25-40 years in good health and CMV-seronegative.

CDR3 sequence (DNA): TGTGCCAGCAGGAGGACAGTACAAGAGACCCAGTACTTC. Translating it yields CASRRTVQETQYF. V gene TRBV2 combines with J gene TRBJ2-5; D might be TRBD1 (6 bases). This CDR3 is 13 amino acids long. The V and J ends lost 6 bases and 2 bases respectively, with 10 bases between them. Looked up from germline, CDR1 is SNHLY and CDR2 is FYNNEI.

The chain carries TRBV9 and TRBJ1-5; D possibly corresponds to TRBD1 (6 bases). Trimming took off 4 bases at V and 3 bases at J, with 11 bases between the two ends. Germline values: CDR1 SGDLS, CDR2 YYNGEE. This CDR3 comprises 14 residues. CDR3 bases: TGTGCCAGCAGCTTATCAGGGGCCAATCAGCCCCAGCATTTT. Residues: CASSLSGANQPQHF.

This clone has only a few counts. The chain recombines TRBV19 with TRBJ1-1; no clear D gene. Germline V CDR1 and CDR2: LNHDA, SQIVND (reference sequence). Trimming removed 0 bases from V and 7 bases from J, with 6 bases in between. CDR3 length equals 12 residues. The CDR3 nucleotides read TGTGCCAGTAGTATAGATTCCTATGAAGCTTTCTTT. It specifies CASSIDSYEAFF.

This sequence joins TRBV19 and TRBJ2-5, with 9 bases identical to TRBD2. The V and J ends lost 10 bases and 5 bases, in that order; junction bases with no gene match: 11. The CDR3 covers 14 residues. Germline CDR1 reads LNHDA; CDR2 reads SQIVND (reference sequence). CDR3: CATRSREGPETQYF. In DNA, the CDR3 is TGTGCCACCCGGTCGCGGGAGGGCCCTGAGACCCAGTACTTC.

This clone was counted only a few times. This sequence joins TRBV6-5 and TRBJ2-1; no reliable D call. V was pared by 2 bases and J by 3 bases, with 8 bases between. Germline CDR1 and CDR2: MNHEY and SVGAGI. There are 14 residues in the CDR3. The CDR3: CASSYDNSYNEQFF. Here the CDR3 DNA reads TGTGCCAGCAGTTACGATAACAGCTACAATGAGCAGTTCTTC.

The V call is TRBV27, the J call TRBJ2-5; D remains ambiguous. The CDR3 runs 15 residues. Germline-derived CDR1 and CDR2 are MNHEY and SMNVEV (reference sequence). V shed 2 bases and J shed 2 bases, with 12 bases lying between them. The CDR3 bases are TGTGCCAGCAGTTTAGGCCTCACCCCGCAAGAGACCCAGTACTTC. Translated: CASSLGLTPQETQYF.

The genes are TRBV19 and TRBJ1-1; D not resolved. The CDR3 totals 15 residues. Trimming stripped 3 bases from V and 4 bases from J, with 15 bases between. The germline CDR1 and CDR2 sequences are LNHDA and SQIVND (reference sequence). DNA for the CDR3: TGTGCCAGTAGTATTGGCCCACTAATGAGCACTGAAGCTTTCTTT. Translated, it gives CASSIGPLMSTEAFF.

The chain employs TRBV2 and TRBJ1-2; the match to TRBD1 covers 11 bases. V trimming: 6 bases; J trimming: 7 bases; junction bases outside the gene matches: 7. The CDR3 consists of 14 residues. Germline V gene data show CDR1 as SNHLY and CDR2 as FYNNEI. CDR3 bases: TGTGCCAGCAGACGGGACAGGGGGTCGTTTGGCTACACCTTC. Translated: CASRRDRGSFGYTF.

At least ten counts were recorded for this clone. The chain recombines TRBV2 with TRBJ1-3; unclear D gene. Germline CDR1 SNHLY, CDR2 FYNNEI. The CDR3 has 14 residues. V dropped 4 bases and J dropped 0 bases, with 7 bases sitting between them. In DNA, the CDR3 is TGTGCCAGCAGTGTACAGCCCTCTGGAAACACCATATATTTT. This encodes CASSVQPSGNTIYF.

The chain links TRBV6-1 to TRBJ2-6; D is undetermined. This CDR3 is 17 amino acids long. Germline assignment: CDR1 MNHNS and CDR2 SASEGT. V was clipped by 3 bases and J by 1 base, with 13 bases between them. CDR3: CASSDQARPSGANVLTF. CDR3 nucleotide sequence: TGTGCCAGCAGTGATCAGGCTCGCCCTTCTGGGGCCAACGTCCTGACTTTC.

In its sample, this clone was seen once. V is TRBV5-1 and J is TRBJ2-1, with 9 bases fitting TRBD2. V dropped 0 bases and J dropped 7; count of bases not matched to a gene: 8. The CDR3 covers 16 residues. Germline V gene lookup returns CDR1 SGHRS and CDR2 YFSETQ. The CDR3 nucleotides are TGCGCCAGCAGCTTGGTGGCTAGCGGGACTATTAATGAGCAGTTCTTC. Encoded protein: CASSLVASGTINEQFF.

The genes are TRBV7-3 and TRBJ2-6; D perhaps matches TRBD2 (5 bases). The germline V gene has CDR1 SGHTA and CDR2 FQGTGA. V dropped 2 bases and J dropped 1 base, with 9 bases sitting between them. This CDR3 comprises 16 residues. The CDR3: CASSLRESSGANVLTF. For the CDR3, the DNA is TGTGCCAGCAGCTTACGGGAATCTTCTGGGGCCAACGTCCTGACTTTC.

The V gene is TRBV11-3, the J gene TRBJ2-1; 8 bases align to TRBD1. Germline V CDR1 and CDR2: SGHNT, YENEEA. V lost 5 bases to trimming and J lost 0 bases; unmatched junction nucleotides: 3. The CDR3 is 15 amino acids. In DNA form, the CDR3 reads TGTGCCAGCAGCGACACAGGGGGCTCCTACAATGAGCAGTTCTTC. Residues: CASSDTGGSYNEQFF.